This T cell receptor beta chain derives from a study of beta chain features in type 1 diabetes. Study overall: Patients looked much like healthy donors when it came to age, gender and cell yields. Study results and caveats: A moderate, significant TCRB CDR3 shortening appeared in type 1 diabetes across four CD4+ subsets.

Deletions cut 2 bases from V and 4 bases from J, with 9 bases between. Germline-derived CDR1 and CDR2 are SNHLY and FYNNEI. The CDR3 consists of 14 residues. On this clone itself: Antigen unknown.

The study reverse transcribed the entire isolated RNA, so it sequenced expressed TCRB transcripts. Method: immunoSEQ multiplex PCR; TCRdb's copy keeps in-frame clones and lacks some. The data hold about 150,000 clones, with over 6% observed a single time. This clonotype was sampled from a man younger than 35 with type 1 diabetes. The V and J genes are TRBV2 and TRBJ1-5, with D perhaps matching TRBD1 (5 bases). The specimen was central memory CD4+ T cells from blood. The chain's CDR3 is CASSERSGNQPQHF. CDR3 sequence (DNA): TGTGCCAGCAGTGAAAGGTCAGGGAATCAGCCCCAGCATTTT.